This TCR beta chain derives from a study of blood T cells in healthy people across ages. Study-level findings and limits: Per million T cells, TCR beta diversity dropped about linearly as age rose. Diversity estimates from one million T cells were considered underestimates.

Turning to this clonotype: Its antigen is unknown.

Healthy Russian Caucasian donors spanned ages about 6 to 100 years. Total RNA, at least 6 micrograms per sample, came from PBMCs. Germline V lookup: CDR1 SQVTM, CDR2 ANQGSEA. The CDR3 sequence is 12 residues long. V lost 6 bases to trimming and J lost 3 bases, with 9 bases between them. Primers used in a second PCR of roughly 7 to 11 cycles were a sample-barcoded 5' primer and a J-beta primer mix. MiXCR was run by TCRdb on the 5' RACE reads, yielding one entry per CDR3 protein. The table has approximately 1,700,000 distinct CDR3 sequences, 39% seen once; the top ten hold roughly 24%. The chain carries TRBV29-1 and TRBJ1-5; no reliable D call. The sample consisted of blood. The sequence was collected from a human donor in good health. CDR3 DNA: TGCAGCGTCGCCGAACTCAATCAGCCCCAGCATTTT. It translates to CSVAELNQPQHF.